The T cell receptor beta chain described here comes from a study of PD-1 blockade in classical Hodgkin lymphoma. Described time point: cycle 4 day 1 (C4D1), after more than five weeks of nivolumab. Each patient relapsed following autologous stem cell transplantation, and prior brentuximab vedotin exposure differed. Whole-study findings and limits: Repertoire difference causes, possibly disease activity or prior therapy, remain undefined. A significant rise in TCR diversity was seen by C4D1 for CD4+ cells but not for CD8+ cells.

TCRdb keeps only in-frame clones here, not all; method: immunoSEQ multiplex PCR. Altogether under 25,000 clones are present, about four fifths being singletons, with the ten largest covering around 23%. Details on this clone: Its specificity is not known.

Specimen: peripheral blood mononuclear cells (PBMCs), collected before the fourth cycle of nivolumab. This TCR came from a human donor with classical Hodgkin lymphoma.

This CDR3 reads CAWKRGHGYTF. CDR3 DNA sequence: TGTGCCTGGAAGCGAGGGCATGGCTACACCTTC. The V and J genes are TRBV30 and TRBJ1-2; D not resolved. The germline CDR1 and CDR2 sequences are GTSNPN and SVGIG (reference sequence). The CDR3 has 11 residues. Trimming shortened V by 4 bases and J by 6 bases, and 9 bases separated the two germline ends.